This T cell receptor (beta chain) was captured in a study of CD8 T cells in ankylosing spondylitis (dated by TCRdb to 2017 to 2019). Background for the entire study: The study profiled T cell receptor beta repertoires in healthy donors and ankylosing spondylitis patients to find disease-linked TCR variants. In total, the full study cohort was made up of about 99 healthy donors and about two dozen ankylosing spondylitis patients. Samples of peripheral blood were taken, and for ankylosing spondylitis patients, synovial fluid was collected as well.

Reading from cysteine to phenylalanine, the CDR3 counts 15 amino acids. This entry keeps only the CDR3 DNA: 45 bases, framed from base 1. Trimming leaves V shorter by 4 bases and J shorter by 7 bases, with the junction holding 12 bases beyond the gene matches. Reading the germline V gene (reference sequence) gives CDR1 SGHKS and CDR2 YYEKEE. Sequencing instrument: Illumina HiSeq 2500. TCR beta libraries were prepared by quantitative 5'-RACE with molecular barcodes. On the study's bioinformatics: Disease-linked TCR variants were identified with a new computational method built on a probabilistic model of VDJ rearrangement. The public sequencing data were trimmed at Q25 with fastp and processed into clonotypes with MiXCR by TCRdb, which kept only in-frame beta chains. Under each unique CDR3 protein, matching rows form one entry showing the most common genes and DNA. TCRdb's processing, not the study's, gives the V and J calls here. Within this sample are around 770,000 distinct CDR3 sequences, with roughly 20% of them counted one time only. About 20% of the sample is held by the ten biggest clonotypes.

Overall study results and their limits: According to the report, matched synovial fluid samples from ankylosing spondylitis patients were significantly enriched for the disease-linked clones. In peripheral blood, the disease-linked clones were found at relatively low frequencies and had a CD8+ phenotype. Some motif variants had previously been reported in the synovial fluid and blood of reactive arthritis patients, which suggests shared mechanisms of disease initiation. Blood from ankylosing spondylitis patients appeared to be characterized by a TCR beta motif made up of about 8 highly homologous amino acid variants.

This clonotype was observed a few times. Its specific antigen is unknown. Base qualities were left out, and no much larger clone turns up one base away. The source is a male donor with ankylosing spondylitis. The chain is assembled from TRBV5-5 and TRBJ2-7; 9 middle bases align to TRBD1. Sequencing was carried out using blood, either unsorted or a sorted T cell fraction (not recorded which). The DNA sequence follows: TGTGCCAGCAGCCGGGACAGGGATAAAGTTAGGGAGCAGTACTTC. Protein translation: CASSRDRDKVREQYF.